Presented here are 29 T cell receptor beta chains from one specimen sequenced in a study of T cells in Graves' hyperthyroidism and ophthalmopathy. The investigators amplified TCR beta CDR3 regions from RNA transcripts. HTBI primers were the set used in a first-round RT-PCR of the TCR CDR3. A single record per CDR3 protein comes from TCRdb applying MiXCR to the multiplex PCR reads. The sample contains approximately 640,000 distinct CDR3 sequences, about 45% of which appear only once. The material sequenced was peripheral blood or thyroid tissue (not recorded which). The receptors were gathered from an adult man with Graves' disease, either hyperthyroidism or ophthalmopathy (not recorded which).

This clonotype was seen only once. A read error may explain this, as a much larger clone is one base away. V usage is TRBV10-1 and J usage is TRBJ1-5; D remains ambiguous. The CDR3 extends over 13 amino acids. Germline CDR1 is WNHNN and CDR2 is SYGVQD (reference sequence). Between the trimmed V and J ends, which lost 1 base and 6 bases, there was a span of 7 bases. Here the CDR3 reads CASSEYGVQPQHF. The DNA of the CDR3 is TGCGCCAGCAGTGAGTATGGGGTTCAGCCCCAGCATTTT.

This clonotype has a handful of counts. J is TRBJ1-5 and V is TRBV25-1, with D possibly matching TRBD1 (5 bases). Trimming removed 6 bases at V and 3 bases at J, with 12 bases between. The CDR3 runs 14 residues. CDR1 and CDR2 (germline): MGHDK, SYGVNS. The CDR3 region is CASSRWGSNQPQHF. In nucleotides, the CDR3 is TGTGCCAGCAGCCGATGGGGGTCCAATCAGCCCCAGCATTTT.

The table lists this clonotype with many counts. The chain is built from TRBV20-1 and TRBJ1-4; no clear D. V was shortened by 3 bases and J by 4 bases, with 12 bases between the two germline ends. Germline lookup yields CDR1 DFQATT and CDR2 SNEGSKA (reference sequence). The CDR3 sequence is 14 residues long. CDR3 sequence (DNA): TGCAGTGCTAGCTCCCCCGGCGGTAATGAAAAACTGTTTTTT. Amino acid sequence: CSASSPGGNEKLFF.

This clonotype was recorded at least ten times. CDR3 nucleotides: TGTGCCAGCAGTGAACAGGGCGTGAACACTGAAGCTTTCTTT. Translation gives CASSEQGVNTEAFF. J is TRBJ1-1 and V is TRBV2; TRBD1 might be the D (5 bases). Germline V gene sequence: CDR1 SNHLY, CDR2 FYNNEI. The V and J ends lost 2 bases and 0 bases respectively, with 7 bases between them. The CDR3 is 14 amino acids.

This clonotype showed up many times. J is TRBJ1-3 and V is TRBV7-2, with unresolved D. V lost 1 base and J 2 bases, leaving 9 bases between the germline ends. Germline V gives CDR1 SGHTA, CDR2 FQGNSA. The CDR3 has 15 residues. The CDR3 reads CASSLELPPGNTIYF. The CDR3 DNA sequence: TGTGCCAGCAGCTTAGAGCTTCCACCTGGAAACACCATATATTTT.

The chain carries TRBV6-1 and TRBJ2-7, with D uncertain. This CDR3 has 12 amino acids. Trimming shortened V by 7 bases and J by 1 base, and 8 bases separated the two germline ends. Germline-derived CDR1 and CDR2 are MNHNS and SASEGT. The CDR3 spells CASNGESYEQYF. CDR3 nucleotide sequence: TGTGCCAGCAATGGGGAATCCTACGAGCAGTACTTC.

The CDR3 spells CASKAFNEKLFF. As DNA, the CDR3 is TGTGCCAGCAAGGCCTTTAATGAAAAACTGTTTTTT. This sequence joins TRBV24-1 and TRBJ1-4; D gene uncertain. The CDR3 extends over 12 amino acids. The germline gives CDR1 KGHDR, CDR2 SFDVKD. Trimming removed 11 bases at V and 4 bases at J, with 10 bases between.

This clonotype has at least ten counts. The chain recombines TRBV10-2 with TRBJ2-7; possible D gene TRBD2, 5 bases. Germline V gives CDR1 WSHSY, CDR2 SAAADI. Trimming removed 0 bases from V and 10 bases from J, with 16 bases in between. CDR3 size: 14 residues. The CDR3 here is CASSESRGKTRQYF. The CDR3, as DNA: TGCGCCAGCAGTGAGTCTAGAGGGAAGACGCGACAGTACTTC.

This clonotype occurred many times. The V call is TRBV15, the J call TRBJ1-5; 7 nucleotides line up with TRBD1. V shed 4 bases, J shed 3 bases, and the junction held 3 bases outside the gene matches. This CDR3 is built from 14 residues. The germline CDR1 and CDR2 sequences are LNHNV and YYDKDF (reference sequence). CDR3 amino acids: CATSNQGDNQPQHF. CDR3 sequence (DNA): TGTGCCACCAGCAATCAGGGGGACAATCAGCCCCAGCATTTT.

This clonotype was counted many times. The chain joins TRBV5-1 to TRBJ2-6; D uncertain. The germline gives CDR1 SGHRS, CDR2 YFSETQ. Trimming removed 4 bases at V and 2 bases at J, with 7 bases between. The CDR3 contains 14 residues. The CDR3 is CASSNGPGANVLTF. CDR3 DNA: TGCGCCAGCAGCAATGGCCCTGGGGCCAACGTCCTGACTTTC.

This rearrangement joins TRBV24-1 to TRBJ1-4; TRBD1 might be the D (5 bases). Germline V gives CDR1 KGHDR, CDR2 SFDVKD. CDR3 length equals 16 residues. Trimming took 1 base from V and 11 from J, leaving 19 bases between them. CDR3 loop: CATSDFGQGKSGKLFF. DNA for the CDR3: TGTGCCACCAGTGATTTTGGGCAGGGCAAGTCCGGGAAACTGTTTTTT.

The DNA of the CDR3 is TGTGCCAGCAGCTCCAGACAGGCGTTACAAGAGACCCAGTACTTC. Translating gives CASSSRQALQETQYF. V is TRBV7-4 and J is TRBJ2-5; tentatively, D is TRBD1 (6 bases). CDR1 and CDR2 (germline): SGHVT, SQSDAQ. The length of the CDR3 is 15 residues. V shed 4 bases and J shed 2 bases, with 14 bases lying between them.

Notes on this clonotype: This may be a read error: a much more frequent sequence differs by one nucleotide. J is TRBJ1-3 and V is TRBV2; maybe TRBD1 (5 bases). CDR1 is SNHLY and CDR2 is FYNNEI in the germline V gene. Trimming left V 8 bases short and J 4 bases short, with 9 bases between. The CDR3 runs 12 residues. The DNA for the CDR3 is TGTGCCAGCGGGGGACCAGGAAACACCATATATTTT. Translation: CASGGPGNTIYF. Full variable domain (rest looked up from reference TRBV2 and TRBJ1-3): EPEVTQTPSHQVTQMGQEVILRCVPISNHLYFYWYRQILGQKVEFLVSFYNNEISEKSEIFDDQFSVERPDGSNFTLKIRSTKLEDSAMYFCASGGPGNTIYFGEGSWLTVV.

This clonotype appeared once. The chain joins TRBV7-9 to TRBJ1-2; 8 positions agree with TRBD1. Germline-derived CDR1 and CDR2 are SEHNR and FQNEAQ (reference sequence). The V and J ends lost 6 bases and 4 bases, in that order; junction bases with no gene match: 7. This CDR3 region has 14 residues. The CDR3 DNA reads as TGTGCCAGCAGGGTACAGGGGACAGGCTATGGCTACACCTTC. This gives the protein CASRVQGTGYGYTF.

On this clonotype: This sequence may be a read error, since a much larger clone differs from it by one base. The V gene is TRBV2, the J gene TRBJ2-7; D call uncertain. The germline V gene encodes CDR1 SNHLY and CDR2 FYNNEI. The CDR3 runs to 13 residues. The CDR3 is CACSEARVYEQYF. CDR3 nucleotides: TGTGCCTGCAGTGAAGCCCGGGTCTACGAGCAGTACTTC.

The chain links TRBV20-1 to TRBJ2-7, with D possibly being TRBD2 (5 bases). The CDR3 consists of 16 residues. V lost 2 bases to trimming and J lost 2 bases, with 19 bases between them. CDR1 is DFQATT and CDR2 is SNEGSKA in the germline V gene (reference sequence). The CDR3 DNA follows: TGCAGTGCTAGACCGCGGCGGGCCAGCTGGACCTACGAGCAGTACTTC. The encoded protein is CSARPRRASWTYEQYF.

Note on this clonotype: A much larger clone lies a single base off, so this may be a read error. The DNA for the CDR3 is TGCGCCAGCAGCTTGTCGGGGCTCCCTAGCTCCTACGAGCAGTACTTC. It translates to CASSLSGLPSSYEQYF. The chain uses TRBV5-1 and TRBJ2-7; the D call may be TRBD1 or TRBD2 (5 bases each). Germline-derived CDR1 and CDR2 are SGHRS and YFSETQ. V dropped 1 base and J dropped 0 bases, with 14 bases sitting between them. This CDR3 has 16 amino acids.

The chain is built from TRBV7-9 and TRBJ1-3; 7 bases are a match to TRBD1. CDR3 size: 16 residues. From germline, CDR1 is SEHNR and CDR2 FQNEAQ (reference sequence). With 8 bases clipped from V and 2 bases from J, the junction kept 12 bases outside the gene matches. The CDR3 sequence is CASGPRQGRTGNTIYF. CDR3 coding DNA: TGTGCCAGCGGCCCGCGACAGGGAAGGACTGGAAACACCATATATTTT.

The chain is built from TRBV2 and TRBJ1-1, with D unresolved. Germline CDR1 and CDR2: SNHLY and FYNNEI. V dropped 6 bases and J dropped 2 bases, with 13 bases sitting between them. The CDR3 covers 14 residues. The DNA of the CDR3 is TGTGCCAGCAGCAAACTAACACCCAACACTGAAGCTTTCTTT. Protein product: CASSKLTPNTEAFF.

The chain couples TRBV29-1 to TRBJ1-1; a weak D match, TRBD1 (5 bases). Germline V gene lookup returns CDR1 SQVTM and CDR2 ANQGSEA. V dropped 4 bases and J dropped 4 bases, with 13 bases sitting between them. This CDR3 comprises 13 residues. CDR3 nucleotide sequence: TGCAGCGTTGGTGCGGGGGGGAGCACTGAAGCTTTCTTT. This sequence encodes CSVGAGGSTEAFF.

The sample holds many counts of this clonotype. V is TRBV15 and J is TRBJ1-5, with D perhaps matching TRBD1 (6 bases). This CDR3 comprises 15 residues. Germline V lookup: CDR1 LNHNV, CDR2 YYDKDF (reference sequence). V was pared by 0 bases and J by 6 bases, with 12 bases between. The chain's CDR3 is CATSRDLGASQPQHF. In DNA form, the CDR3 reads TGTGCCACCAGCAGAGATCTGGGGGCATCTCAGCCCCAGCATTTT.

The chain joins TRBV7-9 to TRBJ1-5, with unresolved D. The V gene's germline CDR1 is SEHNR and CDR2 FQNEAQ (reference sequence). The CDR3 consists of 13 residues. V was pared by 5 bases and J by 6 bases, with 11 bases between. DNA for the CDR3: TGTGCCAGCAGCCAAGATGGTGGTCAGCCCCAGCATTTT. It yields the protein CASSQDGGQPQHF.

V gene TRBV20-1 combines with J gene TRBJ2-5, with D possibly matching TRBD1 (6 bases). The germline CDR1 and CDR2 sequences are DFQATT and SNEGSKA (reference sequence). V shed 5 bases and J shed 4 bases, with 17 bases lying between them. CDR3 length: 14 residues. The CDR3 DNA reads TGCAGTGCTCCTGACAGGTTTATTCCAGAGACCCAGTACTTC. It yields the protein CSAPDRFIPETQYF.

The table lists this clonotype with many counts. The chain joins TRBV20-1 to TRBJ1-1, with D maybe TRBD1 (6 bases). V was clipped by 3 bases and J by 7 bases, with 9 bases between them. The CDR3 sequence is 11 residues long. Germline V gene sequence: CDR1 DFQATT, CDR2 SNEGSKA (reference sequence). DNA for the CDR3: TGCAGTGCTAGGATGGACAGTGAAGCTTTCTTT. It specifies CSARMDSEAFF.

The genes are TRBV6-5 and TRBJ1-5; 10 bases are shared with TRBD1. Germline CDR1 reads MNHEY; CDR2 reads SVGAGI. The CDR3 extends over 14 amino acids. Losses at the gene ends were 6 bases for V and 9 bases for J; bases not matched to a gene: 8. This CDR3 is CASRKGTGVLPQHF. The CDR3 bases are TGTGCCAGCAGGAAAGGGACAGGGGTTTTGCCCCAGCATTTT.

The gene calls are TRBV6-6 and TRBJ2-7, with D uncertain. The CDR3 consists of 14 residues. The germline V gene has CDR1 MNHNY and CDR2 SVGAGI (reference sequence). V lost 5 bases, J lost 4 bases, and 15 bases lay in between. The CDR3 loop is CASSASRATYEQYF. CDR3 DNA: TGTGCCAGCAGTGCATCCCGGGCCACTTACGAGCAGTACTTC.

The rearrangement joins TRBV9 to TRBJ1-6, with 8 bases fitting TRBD1. Germline V gene lookup returns CDR1 SGDLS and CDR2 YYNGEE. V gave up 6 bases and J gave up 13 bases; unmatched junction bases: 18. The CDR3 covers 16 residues. The CDR3 reads CASTMTDRGHNQPLHF. As DNA, the CDR3 is TGTGCCAGCACCATGACTGACAGGGGACACAATCAGCCCCTCCACTTT.

On this clonotype itself: At one end the junction does not follow the germline gene, possibly because of a read error. V is TRBV2 and J is TRBJ1-3; a weak D match, TRBD1 (5 bases). Per germline, CDR1 SNHLY and CDR2 FYNNEI. This CDR3 spans 15 amino acids. DNA for the CDR3: TGTGCCAACAGTGGGGTTTGGGACTCTGGAAACACCGTATATTTT. Its translation: CANSGVWDSGNTVYF.

The chain is built from TRBV19 and TRBJ1-5, with D unclear. Germline-derived CDR1 and CDR2 are LNHDA and SQIVND (reference sequence). V was cut by 9 bases and J by 1 base, with 13 bases left in between. CDR3 length: 14 amino acids. The DNA for the CDR3 is TGTGCCAGCAGAACAGCGGACAGCAATCAGCCCCAGCATTTT. This gives the protein CASRTADSNQPQHF.